This T cell receptor beta chain emerged from a study of cytomegalovirus exposure and HLA in healthy donors. General observations from the study: A prior analysis recorded that most TCR beta V segments were productive about 90% or about 30% of the time.

The CDR3 totals 14 residues. Deletions cut 6 bases from V and 0 bases from J, with 12 bases between. Germline assignment: CDR1 SEHNR and CDR2 FQNEAQ (reference sequence). Comment on this clone: Its antigen remains unknown.

PCR amplification relied on 60 Vbeta primers (plus 13 Jbeta primers). The data were produced by immunoSEQ multiplex PCR, yet TCRdb's version contains in-frame clones alone and is incomplete. The repertoire holds some 91,000 clones, with 65% to 80% as singletons. Sequenced sample: PBMCs. The TCR sequence derives from a man aged 35-49 years in good health and CMV-seropositive. This rearrangement joins TRBV7-9 to TRBJ2-7, with D perhaps matching TRBD1 (5 bases). CDR3 sequence (DNA): TGTGCCAGCAGTCACCCGACAGCCTCCTACGAGCAGTACTTC. Translated: CASSHPTASYEQYF.